The present T cell receptor beta chain was sequenced within a study of Ad26.COV2.S vaccination and SARS-CoV-2 variants. Whole-study results and caveats: A substantial breadth of spike-specific CD8+ and CD4+ T cell responses after vaccination has been reported. It was vaccine recipients, not placebo recipients, who had the higher spike-specific TCR breadth. People who got the vaccine or the placebo had similar non-spike TCR breadth. It is possible that the TCR breadth and depth analyses underestimated the total T cell responses.

Concerning this clone: Its antigen is unknown.

The assay was immunoSEQ multiplex PCR, and TCRdb's table has in-frame clones only and misses some. The sample contains about 180,000 clones, approximately 88% of which appear only once. The CDR3 sequence is 15 residues long. V lost 2 bases, J lost 9 bases, and 14 bases lay in between. Germline V lookup: CDR1 MNHEY, CDR2 SVGAGI. The chain carries TRBV6-5 and TRBJ1-6; weak D call: TRBD1 (6 bases). The specimen comprised peripheral blood, sampled after recovery from COVID-19. The origin of this receptor is a human donor who had recovered from COVID-19. Here the CDR3 DNA reads TGTGCCAGCAGTTACCGAGGGGGAAGAAGTTCACCCCTCCACTTT. This translates into CASSYRGGRSSPLHF.